One and the same sample provided the 4 T cell receptor delta chains below, sequenced in a study of γδ T cells in repeated Plasmodium falciparum infection. TCRdb reran clone calling via CATT on the multiplex PCR reads. This table has 70,000 to 95,000 delta-chain clones, 1.4% appearing once. Bulk repertoires came from Vgamma9/Vdelta2+ or Vdelta2-negative gammadelta T cells flow-sorted from PBMC. Sequenced sample: gamma-delta T cells from blood. All receptors come from a pool of human donors (malaria-infected and uninfected, not separated).

With respect to this clone: TCRdb assigns this DNA the protein of a much larger clone, which departs from its translation at residue 20; this likely reflects a read error, and the protein shown comes from translating the DNA. J is TRDJ1 and V is TRDV1; 8 nucleotides line up with TRDD2. Here the J gene was assigned by germline matching of the DNA, as TCRdb has none. This CDR3 region has 23 residues. The germline V gene encodes CDR1 TSWWSYY and CDR2 QGS. DNA of the CDR3: TGTGCTCTTGGGGAACTCAAAATCTTCCTACTGACCCCGGGGATCATGTACACCGATAGACTCATCTTT. Translation gives CALGELKIFLLTPGIMYTDRLIF.

This clone was found a few times. The amino acid sequence in TCRdb belongs to a much larger clone and departs from this DNA's translation at residue 11, likely a sequencing read error; the sequence shown is translated from the DNA. The CDR3 sequence: CALGERVLPYRGIQRTDKLIF. CDR3 bases: TGTGCTCTTGGGGAACGGGTTCTACCGTACCGGGGGATACAGCGCACCGATAAACTCATCTTT. This chain joins TRDV1 and TRDJ1, with TRDD3 matching 9 bases. Germline assignment: CDR1 TSWWSYY and CDR2 QGS. The J segment lost 1 base and the V segment lost 1 base, leaving 19 bases of the junction unmatched. This CDR3 region has 21 residues.

This clone showed up just once. The same CDR3 also results from other DNA sequences found in this sample. V gene TRDV2 combines with J gene TRDJ1; 8 nucleotides agree with TRDD3. TCRdb records no J gene; here it was assigned by comparing the DNA to germline. J lost 3 bases, V lost 3 bases, and 14 bases had no gene match. The CDR3 spans 17 residues. Germline CDR1 is GEAIGNYY and CDR2 is EKD. The CDR3 region is CACDPLPILGGPDKLIF. In nucleotides, the CDR3 is TGTGCCTGTGACCCCCTCCCCATACTGGGGGGCCCCGATAAACTCATCTTT.

This clone was seen ten or more times. The chain is built from TRDV1 and TRDJ1, with D perhaps matching TRDD2 (5 bases). Germline matching of the DNA provided the J gene here, since TCRdb leaves it blank. The germline gives CDR1 TSWWSYY, CDR2 QGS. V dropped 3 bases and J dropped 2 bases, with 25 bases sitting between them. The CDR3 runs 19 residues. CDR3 in DNA: TGTGCTCTTGGGGACCTTCAACCGAGGGGTGCCGTACTTACCGATAAACTCATCTTT. It translates to CALGDLQPRGAVLTDKLIF.